This T cell receptor beta chain originates from a study of human T cells and chemical hapten exposure. Study-wide results and limits: Controls had significantly fewer large CDR3 similarity clusters than were formed by expanded TCRs.

This clonotype was picked up many times. Antigen specificity is unknown. One entry per CDR3 protein, called by TCRdb with MiXCR from the RACE reads. The sample holds about 80,000 distinct CDR3 sequences, roughly 11% seen once. V lost 8 bases and J 0 bases, leaving 19 bases between the germline ends. There are 16 residues in the CDR3. CDR1 is LNHDA, CDR2 SQIVND, per germline (reference sequence). Described time point: patch test 2, 6 weeks after DPC sensitization. Treatment indicated: therapeutic diphenylcyclopropenone sensitization with weekly scalp DPC. The material sequenced was whole blood, taken in connection with sensitization to the hapten diphenylcyclopropenone (DPC). This receptor was obtained from a man aged 18 to 35 with alopecia areata. Some clones in this sample may be carry-over from other donors' samples. The rearrangement joins TRBV19 to TRBJ1-2, with D unclear. Here the CDR3 reads CASGHLAVVANYGYTF. The DNA of the CDR3 is TGTGCCAGTGGCCATCTTGCCGTGGTAGCTAACTATGGCTACACCTTC.